This T cell receptor beta chain was observed in a study of OX40 agonist ivuxolimab in advanced cancers. For the study at large: The diagnoses of dose-escalation patients were hepatocellular carcinoma, melanoma, renal cell or head and neck cancer. Having had anti-PD-1, anti-PD-L1 or anti-CTLA-4 therapy before was allowed, and approximately 40% had some.

Using immunoSEQ multiplex PCR, the repertoire was profiled, and TCRdb retains in-frame clones only, with some absent. The repertoire has tens of thousands of clones, about nine tenths of them found once; the top ten carry around 2%. With respect to this clone: What it recognizes is unknown.

Germline assignment: CDR1 SGHRS and CDR2 YFSETQ. The CDR3 spans 13 residues. The V and J ends lost 5 bases and 2 bases respectively, with 10 bases between them. Study-level points and caveats: The antigens recognized by the expanded peripheral T cells, that is their antigen specificity, were not determined. Some of the lowest clonal expansion was seen in partial responders at 0.1-3.0 mg/kg.

The source of this sequence is an adult with an advanced solid tumor such as melanoma, head and neck, liver or kidney cancer. The chain couples TRBV5-1 to TRBJ1-1, with D tentatively TRBD1 (5 bases). Source: CD4+ or CD8+ T cells sorted from blood, taken in a trial of the OX40 agonist ivuxolimab. The CDR3: CASRQTDNTEAFF. The CDR3 DNA follows: TGCGCCAGCAGACAGACAGACAACACTGAAGCTTTCTTT.